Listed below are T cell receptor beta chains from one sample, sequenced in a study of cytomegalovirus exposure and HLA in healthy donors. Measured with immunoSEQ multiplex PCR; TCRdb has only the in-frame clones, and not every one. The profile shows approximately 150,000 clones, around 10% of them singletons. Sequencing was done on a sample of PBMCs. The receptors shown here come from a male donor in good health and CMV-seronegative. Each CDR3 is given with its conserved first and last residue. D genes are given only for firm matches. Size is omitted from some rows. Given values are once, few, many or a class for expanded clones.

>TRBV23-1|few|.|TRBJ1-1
CASSRPNTEAFF
TGCGCCAGCAGTCGGCCGAACACTGAAGCTTTCTTT
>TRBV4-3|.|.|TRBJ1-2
CASSQGLAGAFNYGYTF
TGCGCCAGCAGCCAAGGGTTAGCAGGGGCCTTTAACTATGGCTACACCTTC
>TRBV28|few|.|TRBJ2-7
CASSSSGGAYEQYF
TGTGCCAGCAGTTCCTCCGGAGGGGCCTACGAGCAGTACTTC
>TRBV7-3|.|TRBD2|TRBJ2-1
CASSQLPETSGYNEQFF
TGTGCCAGCAGCCAGCTCCCCGAGACTAGCGGTTACAATGAGCAGTTCTTC
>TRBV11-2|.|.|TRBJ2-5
CASSLGVRETQYF
TGTGCCAGCAGCTTAGGGGTGAGGGAGACCCAGTACTTC
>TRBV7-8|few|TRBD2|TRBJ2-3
CASGSILLAGGPSPDTQYF
TGTGCCAGCGGGTCAATTTTGCTAGCGGGGGGGCCTTCCCCAGATACGCAGTATTTT
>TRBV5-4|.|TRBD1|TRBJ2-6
CASSPPDRTLNVLTF
TGTGCCAGCAGCCCACCGGACAGGACCCTGAACGTCCTGACTTTC
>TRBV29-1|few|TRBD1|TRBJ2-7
CSGTGTGAHEQYF
TGCAGCGGGACCGGGACAGGGGCGCACGAGCAGTACTTC
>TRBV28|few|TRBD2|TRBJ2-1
CASNEVKREYNEQFF
TGTGCCAGCAATGAGGTCAAGCGGGAGTACAATGAGCAGTTCTTC
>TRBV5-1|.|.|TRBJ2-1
CASSLGYSIGLYNEQFF
TGCGCCAGCAGCCTCGGTTATAGTATTGGACTCTACAATGAGCAGTTCTTC
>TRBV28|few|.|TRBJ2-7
CASRGAALFYEQYF
TGTGCCAGCAGGGGGGCAGCCCTTTTCTACGAGCAGTACTTC
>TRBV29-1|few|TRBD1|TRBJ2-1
CSVEDPGSGTGYNEQFF
TGCAGCGTTGAAGATCCAGGTTCCGGGACAGGGTACAATGAGCAGTTCTTC
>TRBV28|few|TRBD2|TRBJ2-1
CASTLQGEGPVNEQFF
TGTGCCAGCACTCTCCAAGGGGAGGGCCCCGTGAATGAGCAGTTCTTC
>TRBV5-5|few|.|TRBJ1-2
CASSLATGFYGYTF
TGTGCCAGCAGCTTGGCGACAGGCTTCTATGGCTACACCTTC
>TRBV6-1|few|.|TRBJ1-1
CASSAPGLEAFF
TGTGCCAGCAGTGCACCGGGACTTGAAGCTTTCTTT
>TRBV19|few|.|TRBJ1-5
CASSMGNYGGNQPQHF
TGTGCCAGTAGTATGGGGAATTACGGGGGCAATCAGCCCCAGCATTTT
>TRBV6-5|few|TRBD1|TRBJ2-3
CASSYLRQGPDTQYF
TGTGCCAGCAGTTACCTTCGACAGGGACCAGATACGCAGTATTTT
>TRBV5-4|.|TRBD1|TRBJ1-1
CASSYRIQGMNTEAFF
TGTGCCAGCAGCTACCGTATACAGGGGATGAACACTGAAGCTTTCTTT
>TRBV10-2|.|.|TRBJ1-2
CASSEMGAMYGYTF
TGCGCCAGCAGTGAGATGGGGGCAATGTATGGCTACACCTTC
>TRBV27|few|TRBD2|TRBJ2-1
CASGSLAVNYNEQFF
TGTGCCAGCGGATCACTAGCGGTTAACTACAATGAGCAGTTCTTC
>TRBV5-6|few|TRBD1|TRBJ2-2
CASSITGTGNTGELFF
TGTGCCAGCAGCATAACCGGGACAGGGAACACCGGGGAGCTGTTTTTT
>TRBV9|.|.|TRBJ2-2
CASSVDSTARGGELFF
TGTGCCAGCAGCGTAGACTCTACAGCCCGGGGCGGGGAGCTGTTTTTT
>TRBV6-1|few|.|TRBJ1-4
CASSEKNLRGEKLFF
TGTGCCAGCAGTGAAAAAAACCTCAGGGGTGAAAAACTGTTTTTT
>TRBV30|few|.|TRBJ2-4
CAWGLMRVRGKNIQYF
TGTGCCTGGGGTTTAATGCGGGTTCGGGGAAAAAACATTCAGTACTTC
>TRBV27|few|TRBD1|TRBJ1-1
CASSPWDRVNTEAFF
TGTGCCAGCAGTCCGTGGGACAGGGTGAACACTGAAGCTTTCTTT
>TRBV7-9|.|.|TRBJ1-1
CASSGQLMNTEAFF
TGTGCCAGCAGCGGACAGCTAATGAACACTGAAGCTTTCTTT
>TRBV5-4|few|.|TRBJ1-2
CASSHSTVNYGYTF
TGTGCCAGCAGCCACTCAACAGTGAACTATGGCTACACCTTC
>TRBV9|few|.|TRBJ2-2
CASSVAGGAGTGELFF
TGTGCCAGCAGCGTAGCTGGGGGCGCGGGCACCGGGGAGCTGTTTTTT
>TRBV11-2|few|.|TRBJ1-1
CASSFDRMNTEAFF
TGTGCCAGCAGCTTCGACAGGATGAACACTGAAGCTTTCTTT
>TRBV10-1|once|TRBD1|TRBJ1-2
CASSGGGTGPYGYTF
TGCGCCAGCAGTGGGGGGGGGACAGGCCCCTATGGCTACACCTTC
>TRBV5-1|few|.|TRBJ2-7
CASSSGGGVLEQYF
TGCGCCAGCAGCTCCGGCGGAGGGGTCCTCGAGCAGTACTTC
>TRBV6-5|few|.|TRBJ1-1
CASSYQPRSGTEAFF
TGTGCCAGCAGTTACCAACCCCGGTCCGGCACTGAAGCTTTCTTT
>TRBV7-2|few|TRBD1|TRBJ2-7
CASSSDRFSYEQYF
TGTGCCAGCAGCTCGGACAGGTTCTCCTACGAGCAGTACTTC
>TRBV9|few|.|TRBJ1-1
CASSVEGDSEAFF
TGTGCCAGCAGCGTAGAAGGAGATTCTGAAGCTTTCTTT
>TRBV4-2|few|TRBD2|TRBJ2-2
CASSQDLRRGGAGELFF
TGTGCCAGCAGCCAAGATCTGAGGCGGGGGGGCGCCGGGGAGCTGTTTTTT
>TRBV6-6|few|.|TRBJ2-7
CASSYSLDYEQYF
TGTGCCAGCAGTTACTCGTTAGACTACGAGCAGTACTTC
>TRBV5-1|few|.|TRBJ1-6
CASSLDATARNSPLHF
TGCGCCAGCAGCTTGGATGCGACGGCTAGGAATTCACCCCTCCACTTT
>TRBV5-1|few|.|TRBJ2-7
CASSLDLSYEQYF
TGCGCCAGCAGCTTGGACTTGTCCTACGAGCAGTACTTC
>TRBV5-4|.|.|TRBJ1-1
CASIEPPGTEAFF
TGTGCCAGCATCGAACCACCCGGCACTGAAGCTTTCTTT
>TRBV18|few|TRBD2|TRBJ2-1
CASSPTTSGRAYREQFF
TGTGCCAGCTCACCAACTACTAGCGGGAGGGCGTATAGGGAGCAGTTCTTC
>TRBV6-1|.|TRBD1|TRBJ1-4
CASSESDRGNEKLFF
TGTGCCAGCAGTGAGTCGGACAGGGGGAATGAAAAACTGTTTTTT
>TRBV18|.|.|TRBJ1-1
CASSPQADTEAFF
TGTGCCAGCTCACCACAAGCGGACACTGAAGCTTTCTTT
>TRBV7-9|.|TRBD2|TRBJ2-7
CASSERLASEFEQYF
TGTGCCAGCAGCGAACGACTAGCCTCCGAGTTTGAGCAGTACTTC
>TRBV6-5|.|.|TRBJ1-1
CDRSYFGNTEAFF
TGTGACAGAAGTTATTTCGGGAACACTGAAGCTTTCTTT
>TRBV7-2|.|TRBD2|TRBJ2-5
CASSLSGVQETQYF
TGTGCCAGCAGCTTAAGCGGGGTCCAAGAGACCCAGTACTTC
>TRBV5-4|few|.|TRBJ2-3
CASSARDIADTQYF
TGTGCCAGCAGCGCCCGGGACATTGCAGATACGCAGTATTTT